The clone carrying this T cell receptor (beta chain) was observed a single time. The sample has other DNA sequences that encode this CDR3 too. This table comes from immunoSEQ multiplex PCR, and its TCRdb copy is limited to in-frame clones, with some not included. The table lists about 110,000 clones, 86% of them singletons, with around 3.2% in the top ten. The data derive from a study of T cell responses to AZD1222 COVID-19 vaccine. V lost 3 bases to trimming and J lost 2 bases; unmatched junction nucleotides: 1. The CDR3 totals 14 residues. Per the germline V gene, CDR1 is GTSNPN and CDR2 is SVGIG (reference sequence).

This sequence was found in an adult in good health. This material consisted of peripheral blood, taken on day 0 of AZD1222 vaccination. V usage is TRBV30 and J usage is TRBJ2-7, with 13 bases matching TRBD2. The CDR3 loop is CAWSTSGGAYEQYF. The CDR3 DNA reads TGTGCCTGGAGCACTAGCGGGGGGGCCTACGAGCAGTACTTC.